These T cell receptor beta chains were read from a single sample in a study of T cell repertoires in ileal Crohn's disease. The repertoire was sequenced with immunoSEQ multiplex PCR; TCRdb's copy has only in-frame clones and lacks some. The sample lists around 13,000 clones, roughly 80% seen once, with about 6.8% in the top ten. The sample was ileal tissue. These TCRs come from an adult with Crohn's disease. CDR3s include the opening cysteine and the closing phenylalanine or tryptophan. Fields, in order: V gene, D gene, clone size, J gene, CDR3 protein, CDR3 DNA. A D gene is named only where the DNA matches it firmly. Size is omitted from some rows. Given values are once, few, many or a class for expanded clones.

v_gene: TRBV23-1; d_gene: .; abundance: .; j_gene: TRBJ2-7; CDR3aa: CASSHPRLALFYEQYF; CDR3nt: TGCGCCAGCAGTCATCCACGGCTAGCACTGTTCTACGAGCAGTACTTC
v_gene: TRBV6-5; d_gene: TRBD1; abundance: .; j_gene: TRBJ2-7; CDR3aa: CASSYRRTGVAEQYF; CDR3nt: TGTGCCAGCAGTTACAGGAGGACAGGGGTCGCCGAGCAGTACTTC
v_gene: TRBV9; d_gene: TRBD2; abundance: .; j_gene: TRBJ2-3; CDR3aa: CASSLAGSTDTQYF; CDR3nt: TGTGCCAGCAGCCTAGCGGGAAGCACAGATACGCAGTATTTT
v_gene: TRBV10-2; d_gene: .; abundance: few; j_gene: TRBJ2-1; CDR3aa: CASRGGGNNEQFF; CDR3nt: TGCGCCAGCAGAGGGGGGGGAAACAATGAGCAGTTCTTC
v_gene: TRBV10-3; d_gene: TRBD1; abundance: once; j_gene: TRBJ2-7; CDR3aa: CAIQQGAEEQYF; CDR3nt: TGTGCCATCCAACAGGGGGCAGAGGAGCAGTACTTC
v_gene: TRBV7-2; d_gene: .; abundance: .; j_gene: TRBJ1-4; CDR3aa: CASSLGRYNEKLFF; CDR3nt: TGTGCCAGCAGCTTAGGTCGCTATAATGAAAAACTGTTTTTT
v_gene: TRBV7-2; d_gene: .; abundance: few; j_gene: TRBJ1-4; CDR3aa: CASSLAFGQGGEKLFF; CDR3nt: TGTGCCAGCAGCTTAGCGTTCGGGCAGGGAGGGGAAAAACTGTTTTTT
v_gene: TRBV15; d_gene: .; abundance: .; j_gene: TRBJ2-5; CDR3aa: CATSRDLMAVEGQETQYF; CDR3nt: TGTGCCACCAGCAGAGATCTGATGGCAGTGGAGGGACAAGAGACCCAGTACTTC
v_gene: TRBV28; d_gene: .; abundance: .; j_gene: TRBJ1-4; CDR3aa: CASSLRVGPPTNEKLFF; CDR3nt: TGTGCCAGCAGTCTCAGGGTCGGGCCCCCAACTAATGAAAAACTGTTTTTT
v_gene: TRBV7-2; d_gene: .; abundance: .; j_gene: TRBJ1-2; CDR3aa: CASSLTQGAYGYTF; CDR3nt: TGTGCCAGCAGCTTAACACAGGGCGCCTATGGCTACACCTTC
v_gene: TRBV30; d_gene: TRBD1; abundance: once; j_gene: TRBJ2-7; CDR3aa: CASDRGLHYEQYF; CDR3nt: TGTGCCTCGGACAGGGGGCTTCACTACGAGCAGTACTTC
v_gene: TRBV11-2; d_gene: .; abundance: .; j_gene: TRBJ2-2; CDR3aa: CASSPPGTPTTGELFF; CDR3nt: TGTGCCAGCAGTCCCCCCGGGACTCCTACCACCGGGGAGCTGTTTTTT
v_gene: TRBV2; d_gene: TRBD1; abundance: .; j_gene: TRBJ1-1; CDR3aa: CASNTGTGAAANTEAFF; CDR3nt: TGTGCCAGCAATACCGGGACAGGGGCAGCGGCGAACACTGAAGCTTTCTTT
v_gene: TRBV6-6; d_gene: .; abundance: few; j_gene: TRBJ1-6; CDR3aa: CASMQGLNSPLHF; CDR3nt: TGTGCCAGCATGCAGGGATTGAATTCACCCCTCCACTTT
v_gene: TRBV7-2; d_gene: TRBD2; abundance: .; j_gene: TRBJ2-1; CDR3aa: CASSLDRAAGRYNEQFF; CDR3nt: TGTGCCAGCAGCTTAGATCGGGCAGCGGGACGCTACAATGAGCAGTTCTTC
v_gene: TRBV19; d_gene: TRBD2; abundance: .; j_gene: TRBJ2-3; CDR3aa: CASGTSGRRGTQYF; CDR3nt: TGTGCCAGTGGAACTAGCGGGAGAAGGGGTACGCAGTATTTT
v_gene: TRBV5-1; d_gene: .; abundance: .; j_gene: TRBJ2-3; CDR3aa: CASSGVTDTQYF; CDR3nt: TGCGCCAGCAGCGGAGTGACAGATACGCAGTATTTT
v_gene: TRBV5-1; d_gene: .; abundance: .; j_gene: TRBJ2-7; CDR3aa: CASNPIGLGDEQYF; CDR3nt: TGCGCCAGCAACCCCATCGGCCTAGGGGACGAGCAGTACTTC
v_gene: TRBV7-2; d_gene: .; abundance: once; j_gene: TRBJ2-7; CDR3aa: CASSLSGGNYEQYF; CDR3nt: TGTGCCAGCAGCTTAAGCGGCGGGAACTACGAGCAGTACTTC
v_gene: TRBV30; d_gene: TRBD2; abundance: few; j_gene: TRBJ2-1; CDR3aa: CAWKDLAGYNEQFF; CDR3nt: TGTGCCTGGAAGGATCTAGCGGGGTACAATGAGCAGTTCTTC
v_gene: TRBV5-5; d_gene: TRBD1; abundance: few; j_gene: TRBJ2-7; CDR3aa: CASSLTGQLSYEQYF; CDR3nt: TGTGCCAGCAGCCTAACGGGACAGCTTTCCTACGAGCAGTACTTC
v_gene: TRBV7-7; d_gene: .; abundance: .; j_gene: TRBJ1-6; CDR3aa: CASSLVARDYNSPLHF; CDR3nt: TGTGCTAGCAGCTTGGTGGCCAGGGACTATAATTCACCCCTCCACTTT
v_gene: TRBV18; d_gene: .; abundance: .; j_gene: TRBJ1-4; CDR3aa: CASSPRQNEKLFF; CDR3nt: TGTGCCAGCTCACCACGACAGAATGAAAAACTGTTTTTT
v_gene: TRBV11-3; d_gene: .; abundance: .; j_gene: TRBJ2-2; CDR3aa: CASSPTRNGELFF; CDR3nt: TGTGCCAGCAGCCCGACGCGGAACGGGGAGCTGTTTTTT
v_gene: TRBV7-8; d_gene: TRBD1; abundance: once; j_gene: TRBJ1-5; CDR3aa: CASGQGVDQPQHF; CDR3nt: TGTGCCAGCGGACAGGGGGTGGATCAGCCCCAGCATTTT
v_gene: TRBV28; d_gene: TRBD1; abundance: .; j_gene: TRBJ2-7; CDR3aa: CASSFDRGLYEQYF; CDR3nt: TGTGCCAGCAGCTTCGACAGGGGGTTGTACGAGCAGTACTTC
v_gene: TRBV27; d_gene: .; abundance: .; j_gene: TRBJ2-2; CDR3aa: CASGWGRGTGELFF; CDR3nt: TGTGCCAGCGGCTGGGGAAGGGGGACCGGGGAGCTGTTTTTT
v_gene: TRBV5-1; d_gene: .; abundance: .; j_gene: TRBJ2-7; CDR3aa: CASSLEYSGPDEQYF; CDR3nt: TGCGCCAGCAGCTTGGAATATTCCGGTCCGGACGAGCAGTACTTC
v_gene: TRBV20-1; d_gene: .; abundance: .; j_gene: TRBJ2-3; CDR3aa: CSARADTQYF; CDR3nt: TGCAGTGCTCGGGCAGATACGCAGTATTTT
v_gene: TRBV6-4; d_gene: TRBD2; abundance: .; j_gene: TRBJ2-1; CDR3aa: CASSDSGTSGSNEQFF; CDR3nt: TGTGCCAGCAGTGACTCTGGGACTAGCGGGAGCAATGAGCAGTTCTTC
v_gene: TRBV28; d_gene: .; abundance: once; j_gene: TRBJ2-1; CDR3aa: CASSLWGGIDNEQFF; CDR3nt: TGTGCCAGCAGTTTGTGGGGCGGGATCGACAATGAGCAGTTCTTC
v_gene: TRBV30; d_gene: TRBD1; abundance: .; j_gene: TRBJ1-3; CDR3aa: CAWSLRQGASGNTIYF; CDR3nt: TGTGCCTGGAGTCTGCGACAGGGGGCTTCAGGAAACACCATATATTTT
v_gene: TRBV27; d_gene: .; abundance: .; j_gene: TRBJ1-4; CDR3aa: CASSEKGVGTNEKLFF; CDR3nt: TGTGCCAGCAGTGAGAAGGGGGTAGGAACTAATGAAAAACTGTTTTTT
v_gene: TRBV19; d_gene: TRBD2; abundance: .; j_gene: TRBJ2-3; CDR3aa: CASSIGGGGRTDTQYF; CDR3nt: TGTGCCAGTAGTATAGGGGGCGGGGGGCGGACAGATACGCAGTATTTT
v_gene: TRBV5-1; d_gene: TRBD2; abundance: .; j_gene: TRBJ2-7; CDR3aa: CASSPGTSGVYEQYF; CDR3nt: TGCGCCAGCAGCCCAGGGACTAGCGGGGTATACGAGCAGTACTTC
v_gene: TRBV2; d_gene: TRBD1; abundance: .; j_gene: TRBJ2-7; CDR3aa: CASSDGGRTGSHEQYF; CDR3nt: TGTGCCAGCAGTGATGGGGGGCGGACAGGGTCCCACGAGCAGTACTTC
v_gene: TRBV27; d_gene: .; abundance: .; j_gene: TRBJ2-2; CDR3aa: CASSRGNTGELFF; CDR3nt: TGTGCCAGCAGTAGGGGGAACACCGGGGAGCTGTTTTTT